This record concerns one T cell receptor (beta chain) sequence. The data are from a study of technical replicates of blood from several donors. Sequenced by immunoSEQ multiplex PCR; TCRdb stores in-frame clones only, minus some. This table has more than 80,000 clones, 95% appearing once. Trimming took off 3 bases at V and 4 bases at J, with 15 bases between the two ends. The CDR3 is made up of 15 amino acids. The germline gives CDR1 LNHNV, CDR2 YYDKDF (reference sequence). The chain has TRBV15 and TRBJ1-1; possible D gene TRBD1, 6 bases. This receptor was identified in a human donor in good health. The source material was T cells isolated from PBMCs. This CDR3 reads CATSRIGGFGTEAFF. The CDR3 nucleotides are TGTGCCACCAGCAGGATAGGGGGTTTCGGCACTGAAGCTTTCTTT.